This T cell receptor beta chain was sequenced during a study of shared clonotypes between healthy human individuals. In the study overall: For every donor, three CD4 naive, three CD4 memory, two CD8 naive and one CD8 memory plates were used. Study-level results: The genetic and exposure-history diversity represented was limited by few donors. The generation probabilities recorded for non-shared clonotypes fell below those of clonotypes shared by all four donors.

To note about this clone: Antigen: not known.

In the source study's methods: ImmunoSEQ supplied junction-only sequences lacking quality scores, so filtering was different. Profiled with immunoSEQ multiplex PCR; TCRdb holds only in-frame clones, not every one. D and trimming come from the DNA, and the V and J calls and clone size come from that table. Of more than 1,200,000 clones in the sample, approximately 98.5% were seen once. The TCR sequence derives from a man aged 30-40 years in good health. The sample consisted of naive CD4+ T cells sorted from blood. Subset of the sample: CD45RA+ positively selected.

The DNA of the CDR3 is TGTGCCAGCAGCTTCTCACAGAACACTGAAGCTTTCTTT. Its translation is CASSFSQNTEAFF. This chain uses TRBV11-2 with TRBJ1-1; no definite D call. Germline CDR1 SGHAT, CDR2 FQNNGV. Trimming stripped 3 bases from V and 1 base from J, with 6 bases between. This CDR3 region has 13 residues.